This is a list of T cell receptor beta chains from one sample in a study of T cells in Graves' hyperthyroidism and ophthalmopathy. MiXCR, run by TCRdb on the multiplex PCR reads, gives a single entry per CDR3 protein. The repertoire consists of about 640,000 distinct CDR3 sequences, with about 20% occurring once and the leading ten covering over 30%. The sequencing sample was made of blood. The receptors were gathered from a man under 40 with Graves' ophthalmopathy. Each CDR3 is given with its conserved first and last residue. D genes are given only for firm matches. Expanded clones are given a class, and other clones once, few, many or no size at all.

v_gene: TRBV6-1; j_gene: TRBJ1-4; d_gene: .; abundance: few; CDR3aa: CASSFSRETNEKLFF; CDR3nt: TGTGCCAGCAGTTTTTCAAGGGAAACAAATGAAAAACTGTTTTTT
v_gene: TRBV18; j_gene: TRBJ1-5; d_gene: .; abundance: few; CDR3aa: CASSPSPGDNQPQHF; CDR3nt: TGTGCCAGCTCACCCTCCCCAGGGGACAATCAGCCCCAGCATTTT
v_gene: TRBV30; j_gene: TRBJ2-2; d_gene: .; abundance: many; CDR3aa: CAWSQHVGTGELFF; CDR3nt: TGTGCCTGGAGTCAACATGTAGGCACCGGGGAGCTGTTTTTT
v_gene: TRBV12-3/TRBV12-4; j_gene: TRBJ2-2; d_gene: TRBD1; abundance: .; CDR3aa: CASSFPGQGIQPLRELFF; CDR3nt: TGTGCCAGCAGTTTTCCGGGACAGGGGATCCAGCCCCTCCGGGAGCTGTTTTTT
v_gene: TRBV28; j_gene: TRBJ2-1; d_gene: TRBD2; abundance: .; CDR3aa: CASSLRPSGRNEQFF; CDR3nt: TGTGCCAGCAGTTTACGACCTAGCGGGAGAAATGAGCAGTTCTTC
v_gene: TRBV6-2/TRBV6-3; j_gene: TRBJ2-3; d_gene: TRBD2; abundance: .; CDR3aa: CASNLLAGGADTQYF; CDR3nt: TGTGCCAGCAACCTCCTAGCGGGAGGAGCAGATACGCAGTATTTT
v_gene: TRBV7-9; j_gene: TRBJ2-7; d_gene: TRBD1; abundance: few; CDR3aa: CASSHSRQGPGQYF; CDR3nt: TGTGCCAGCAGCCACAGTCGACAGGGCCCAGGGCAGTACTTC
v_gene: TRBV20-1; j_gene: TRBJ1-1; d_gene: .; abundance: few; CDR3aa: CSATWGYTEAFF; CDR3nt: TGCAGTGCAACCTGGGGGTACACTGAAGCTTTCTTT
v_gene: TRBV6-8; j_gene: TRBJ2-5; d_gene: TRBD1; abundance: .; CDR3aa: CASKGSSGQGERETQYF; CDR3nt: TGTGCCAGCAAGGGGTCCTCGGGACAGGGGGAGCGAGAGACCCAGTACTTC
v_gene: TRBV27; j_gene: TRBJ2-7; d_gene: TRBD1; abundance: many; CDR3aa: CASSSAGTGEYEQYF; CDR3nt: TGTGCCAGCAGTTCCGCCGGGACAGGGGAGTACGAGCAGTACTTC
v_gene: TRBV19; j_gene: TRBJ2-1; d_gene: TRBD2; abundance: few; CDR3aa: CASRPIAGVSNEQFF; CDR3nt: TGTGCCAGCCGACCAATAGCGGGAGTATCCAATGAGCAGTTCTTC
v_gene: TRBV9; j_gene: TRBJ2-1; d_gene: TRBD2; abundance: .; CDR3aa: CASSPRRTSGNNEQFF; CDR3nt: TGTGCCAGCAGCCCGAGGAGGACTAGCGGGAACAATGAGCAGTTCTTC
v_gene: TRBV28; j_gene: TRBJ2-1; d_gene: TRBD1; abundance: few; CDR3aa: CASSNSQTGVLGEQFF; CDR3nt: TGTGCCAGCAGCAATTCCCAGACAGGGGTATTAGGTGAGCAGTTCTTC
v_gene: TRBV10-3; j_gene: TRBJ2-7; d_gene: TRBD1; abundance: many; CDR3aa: CAISAGTGGSEQYF; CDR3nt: TGTGCCATCAGTGCCGGGACAGGGGGCTCCGAGCAGTACTTC
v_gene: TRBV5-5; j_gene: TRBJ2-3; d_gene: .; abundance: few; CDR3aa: CASSLAPGAADTQYF; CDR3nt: TGTGCCAGCAGCTTAGCTCCGGGAGCGGCAGATACGCAGTATTTT
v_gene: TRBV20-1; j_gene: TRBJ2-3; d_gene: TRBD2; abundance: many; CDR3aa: CSARASGNTDTQYF; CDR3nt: TGCAGTGCTAGAGCTAGCGGGAACACAGATACGCAGTATTTT
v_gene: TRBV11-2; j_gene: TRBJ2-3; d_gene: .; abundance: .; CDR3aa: CASSGGGNTQYF; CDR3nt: TGTGCCAGCAGCGGAGGGGGGAATACGCAGTATTTT
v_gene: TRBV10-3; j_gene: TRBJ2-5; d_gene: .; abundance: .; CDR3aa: CAISQGVGETQYF; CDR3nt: TGTGCCATCAGTCAAGGCGTCGGAGAGACCCAGTACTTC
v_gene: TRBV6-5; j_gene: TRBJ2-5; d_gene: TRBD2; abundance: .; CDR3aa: CASSYRSGTLQETQYF; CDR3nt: TGTGCCAGCAGTTACAGGAGCGGGACCCTACAAGAGACCCAGTACTTC
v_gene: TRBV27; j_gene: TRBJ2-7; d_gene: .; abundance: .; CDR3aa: CASSLNRAPRPYEQYF; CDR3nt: TGTGCCAGCAGTTTAAACCGGGCCCCCAGACCCTACGAGCAGTACTTC